These 2 T cell receptor beta chains originate from one sample sequenced in a study of T cells after yellow fever vaccination. In TCRdb, the 5' RACE reads were re-called with MiXCR into one record per CDR3 protein. Of a few hundred thousand distinct CDR3 sequences in the sample, roughly 3.7% were seen once. Sequences were derived from PBMCs, sampled 15 days after the yellow fever booster vaccination. All receptors derive from a man younger than 35 who received the YFV17D yellow fever vaccine.

This clonotype has at least ten counts. This chain links TRBV6-2 or TRBV6-3 with TRBJ2-7, with D unresolved. The CDR3 extends over 15 amino acids. Trimming shortened V by 3 bases and J by 1 base, and 13 bases separated the two germline ends. The germline CDR1 and CDR2 sequences are MNHEY and SVGEGT. CDR3 residues: CASSYTLTPSYEQYV. CDR3 DNA sequence: TGTGCCAGCAGTTATACCCTGACACCGTCCTACGAGCAGTACGTC.

Ten or more counts support this clonotype. The V gene is TRBV20-1, the J gene TRBJ2-5; D is uncertain. The CDR3 covers 12 residues. V was trimmed by 5 bases and J by 5 bases, leaving 12 bases between them. Germline lookup yields CDR1 DFQATT and CDR2 SNEGSKA (reference sequence). The CDR3 bases are TGCAGTGCTCAGACCGGTTGGGAGACCCAGTACTTC. Its protein is CSAQTGWETQYF.